These 8 T cell receptor beta chains originate from one sample sequenced in a study of blood T cell repertoires in COVID-19. The data were produced by immunoSEQ multiplex PCR, yet TCRdb's version contains in-frame clones alone and is incomplete. The sample yields approximately 230,000 clones, about 90% seen once. Specimen: PBMCs or T cells enriched from blood (not recorded which). The origin of the receptors is a woman in her forties or fifties with acute COVID-19.

CDR3 region: CASRNLAVDNEQFF. CDR3 sequence (DNA): TGTGCCAGCAGGAACCTAGCGGTAGACAATGAGCAGTTCTTC. The chain has TRBV25-1 and TRBJ2-1; 7 nucleotides agree with TRBD2. CDR3 size: 14 residues. Germline assignment: CDR1 MGHDK and CDR2 SYGVNS. V was clipped by 6 bases and J by 5 bases; unmatched bases: 7.

The chain couples TRBV29-1 to TRBJ2-3; 7 nucleotides align to TRBD2. J gave up 3 bases and V 4 bases, and 16 bases lay outside the gene matches. The germline V gene encodes CDR1 SQVTM and CDR2 ANQGSEA. The CDR3 is 17 amino acids. CDR3 sequence reads: CSVGGLAGALKTDTQYF. The CDR3 coding sequence is TGCAGCGTTGGAGGGTTGGCGGGAGCGCTCAAGACAGATACGCAGTATTTT.

This sequence joins TRBV16 and TRBJ2-5, with TRBD2 matching 9 bases. This CDR3 is 17 amino acids long. The V gene end was trimmed by 0 bases and the J gene end by 5 bases; junction bases not matched to a gene: 10. CDR1 and CDR2 (germline): KGHSY, FQNENV. CDR3 sequence: CASSQSASGDPRETQYF. The DNA of the CDR3 is TGTGCCAGCAGCCAATCCGCTAGCGGGGATCCGAGGGAGACCCAGTACTTC.

The chain recombines TRBV4-2 with TRBJ2-7; 10 bases map to TRBD2. This CDR3 contains 16 residues. The germline V gene encodes CDR1 LGHNA and CDR2 YNFKEQ. The ends lost 3 bases at V and 2 bases at J; junction bases unmatched: 7. The CDR3 is CASSHPLAGTTYEQYF. The CDR3 DNA reads TGTGCCAGCAGCCATCCACTAGCGGGAACGACCTACGAGCAGTACTTC.

The gene calls are TRBV6-1 and TRBJ2-1; the match to TRBD1 covers 10 bases. This CDR3 has 15 residues. The germline gives CDR1 MNHNS, CDR2 SASEGT. With V trimmed by 3 bases and J by 2 bases, 1 base remained unmatched. The DNA for the CDR3 is TGTGCCAGCAGTGAGGACAGGGGGACCTACAATGAGCAGTTCTTC. Protein product: CASSEDRGTYNEQFF.

This clone showed up just once. The chain uses TRBV6-4 and TRBJ1-1; perhaps TRBD1 as D (6 bases). The CDR3 length is 16 residues. CDR1 MRHNA and CDR2 SNTAGT come from the germline V gene. Trimming removed 0 bases from V and 7 bases from J, with 18 bases in between. In DNA form, the CDR3 reads TGTGCCAGCAGTGACTCTTGGGACACCGGTGAAAATGAAGCTTTCTTT. It yields the protein CASSDSWDTGENEAFF.

This clone has only one observation. The V and J genes are TRBV27 and TRBJ2-7; 8 bases align to TRBD1. Germline V gives CDR1 MNHEY, CDR2 SMNVEV (reference sequence). The junction had 16 bases not matched to a gene; V was cut back by 5 bases and J by 4 bases. CDR3 length: 17 amino acids. The CDR3 DNA reads TGTGCCAGCAGTGGAATCCACTCAGACAGGGGCACGTACGAGCAGTACTTC. Amino acids: CASSGIHSDRGTYEQYF.

Points on this clone: Other nucleotide sequences in the sample specify the same CDR3. The chain uses TRBV7-2 and TRBJ2-7, with D possibly being TRBD1 (5 bases). Germline V lookup: CDR1 SGHTA, CDR2 FQGNSA. The CDR3 consists of 12 residues. Deletions cut 2 bases from V and 4 bases from J, with 6 bases between. In DNA form, the CDR3 reads TGTGCCAGCAGCTTACAGGGTTACGAGCAGTACTTC. It encodes CASSLQGYEQYF.